A single sample gave rise to the 12 T cell receptor beta chains below, sequenced in a study of T cells expressing NK-cell markers. With the 5' RACE reads reprocessed, TCRdb shows one record per CDR3 protein and no DNA. The table lists about 260,000 distinct CDR3 sequences. The sample was blood T cells: a sorted CD56 or NKG2C T cell subset, CD4+ or CD8+ T cells, or bulk PBMC T cells (not recorded which). The receptors were sampled from a man aged 18 to 35 in good health.

V usage is TRBV6-1 and J usage is TRBJ2-6; TCRdb's assignment of TRBD1 cannot be checked, as there is no DNA. Germline lookup yields CDR1 MNHNS and CDR2 SASEGT. The CDR3 sequence is 19 residues long. This CDR3 is CASSPRTGTGRSGANVLTF.

V is TRBV6-5 and J is TRBJ1-1; TCRdb designates TRBD1, a call that cannot be tested without DNA. Germline V CDR1 and CDR2: MNHEY, SVGAGI. CDR3 length: 15 amino acids. CDR3 sequence: CASSFPGTVNTEAFF.

V and J are TRBV29-1 and TRBJ2-3. From germline, CDR1 is SQVTM and CDR2 ANQGSEA. The CDR3 spans 13 residues. CDR3 residues: CSVEWGRTDTQYF.

This rearrangement joins TRBV19 to TRBJ1-5. CDR1 is LNHDA and CDR2 is SQIVND in the germline V gene (reference sequence). The CDR3 is 15 amino acids. The CDR3 reads CASSKPGRPNQPQHF.

This chain joins TRBV12-3 or TRBV12-4 and TRBJ2-2; the D call of TRBD1 rests on TCRdb alone, since no DNA is present to check it. The CDR3 totals 18 residues. The CDR3 loop reads CASSLWWGQGASTGELFF.

This chain uses TRBV10-3 with TRBJ1-3. Germline loops: CDR1 ENHRY, CDR2 SYGVKD. This CDR3 spans 14 amino acids. The CDR3 region is CAISPMSSGNTIYF.

The chain employs TRBV13 and TRBJ1-3. This CDR3 comprises 15 residues. In germline, CDR1 is PRHDT, CDR2 FYEKMQ (reference sequence). This CDR3 is CASSLDSSPGNTIYF.

V is TRBV15 and J is TRBJ2-1. This CDR3 region has 15 residues. Germline lookup yields CDR1 LNHNV and CDR2 YYDKDF (reference sequence). CDR3 in amino acids: CATSREMGAYNEQFF.

The V call is TRBV20-1, the J call TRBJ1-2; the TRBD1 assignment by TCRdb is unverifiable without DNA. CDR3 length equals 16 residues. CDR1 and CDR2 from the germline V gene are DFQATT and SNEGSKA (reference sequence). CDR3 region: CSARDKPGTGEGGYTF.

The chain recombines TRBV6-5 with TRBJ2-5; TCRdb's D gene call, TRBD1, goes unchecked for lack of DNA. Germline V gene data show CDR1 as MNHEY and CDR2 as SVGAGI. The CDR3 is made up of 14 amino acids. The CDR3 here is CASSYSSGMKTQYF.

This chain connects TRBV9 to TRBJ1-1; TCRdb gives TRBD1 as the D gene, but with no DNA this cannot be confirmed. The CDR3 runs 15 residues. Germline loops: CDR1 SGDLS, CDR2 YYNGEE. The CDR3 loop is CASSVTGGAVTEAFF.

The chain carries TRBV5-8 and TRBJ2-5; TCRdb designates TRBD2, a call that cannot be tested without DNA. This CDR3 comprises 17 residues. Germline-derived CDR1 and CDR2 are SGHTS and YDEGEE. The CDR3 spells CASSAIFGRPNGETQYF.